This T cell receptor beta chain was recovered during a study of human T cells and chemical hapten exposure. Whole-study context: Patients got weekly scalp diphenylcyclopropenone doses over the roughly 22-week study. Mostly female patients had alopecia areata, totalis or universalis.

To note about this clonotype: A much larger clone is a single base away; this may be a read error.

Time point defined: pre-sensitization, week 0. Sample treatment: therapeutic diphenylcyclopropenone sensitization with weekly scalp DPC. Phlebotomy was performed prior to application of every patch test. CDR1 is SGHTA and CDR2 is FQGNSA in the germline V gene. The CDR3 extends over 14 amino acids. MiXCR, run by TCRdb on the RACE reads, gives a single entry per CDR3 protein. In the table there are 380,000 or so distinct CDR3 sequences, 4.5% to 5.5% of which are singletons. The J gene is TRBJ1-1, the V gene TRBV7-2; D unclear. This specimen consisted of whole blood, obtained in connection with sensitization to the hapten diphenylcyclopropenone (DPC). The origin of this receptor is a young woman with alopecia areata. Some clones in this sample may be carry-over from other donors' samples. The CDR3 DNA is TGTGACAGCAGCTTAGCTGGGTCGTGGACTGAAGCTTTCTTT. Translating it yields CDSSLAGSWTEAFF.